Here is one T cell receptor beta chain with its context. This clonotype has just a few counts. The clone's antigen remains unknown. No base quality values were provided; no much bigger clone lies one nucleotide off. This specimen comes from a study of blood T cells in healthy people across ages (dated by TCRdb to between 2014 and 2017). For the study in its entirety: Template switching captured roughly one uniquely barcoded TCR beta cDNA molecule per two T cells in model experiments. To avoid experimental bias, donors of different ages were distributed randomly across sequencing lanes. To track age-related changes in TCR beta repertoire diversity, the study relied on deep sequencing normalized with unique cDNA molecular identifiers. The donors were divided into four age groups: young (average roughly 17 years), middle-aged (about 39), aged (approximately 62) and long-lived (roughly 82). Two additional independent replicas of 1 million unique cDNA reads from the same blood draw were analyzed for two donors (one aged 18 to 29 and one aged 80 or older).

Libraries were made using 5' RACE. The second PCR ran for roughly 7 to 12 cycles and used a J-beta primer mix along with a sample-barcoded 5' primer. Each TCR beta cDNA molecule received a unique molecular identifier from a template-switch 5' adaptor carrying 12 random nucleotides. At least 3 million CDR3-containing paired-end reads were obtained from each sample. First-strand cDNA was synthesized from all RNA with the Mint cDNA synthesis kit, primed by a TRBC-specific oligonucleotide. Following uracil-DNA glycosylase treatment, a first 18-cycle PCR with universal primers M1SS and BC2_uni_R was performed on all cDNA. In the source study's methods: Normalization of each sample was performed by random selection of 1 million high-quality reads, each carrying a distinct molecular identifier. Instead of being binned into consensus sequences, reads with shared molecular identifiers were discarded. MiTCR, set to a Q25 quality threshold and the strictest error-elimination algorithm, was used for CDR3 identification, clonotype clustering and error correction. A nonparametric unseen species model with Euler transformation was used to estimate a lower bound on total TCR beta diversity. TCRdb reanalyzed the raw reads on its own, using fastp at Q25 for trimming and MiXCR for clone calling, and kept in-frame beta chains. CDR3 protein sequences are deduplicated, and each keeps its most common genes and DNA. The V and J calls, along with clone size, are taken from TCRdb and not from the paper's own processing. This sample holds roughly 1.9 million distinct CDR3 sequences; around 40% were observed only once. The ten largest clones take up approximately 22% of the sample.

The donors were roughly 39 Caucasian individuals from Russia, aged about 6 to 95 years, who were systemically healthy. About 9.6 milliliters of peripheral blood were collected from each donor into EDTA-treated Vacutainer tubes. PBMCs were isolated by Ficoll-Paque density-gradient centrifugation, with at least 6.5 million obtained per sample. Trizol reagent was used to extract total RNA from the PBMCs, yielding at least 6 micrograms per sample. For every donor, flow cytometry on a PBMC aliquot measured the percentage of naive CD45RAhigh/CD27high T cells. Looking up the germline V gene yields CDR1 SGHTA and CDR2 FQGNSA. Its CDR3 holds 14 amino acids, cysteine through phenylalanine. Only the CDR3 region is kept as DNA, spanning 42 bases read in frame from base 1. V is pared back by 5 bases and J by 8 bases, with 18 bases lying between the germline termini. General conclusions and limits of the study: Estimates of total diversity from one million sequenced T cells were regarded as lower bounds and underestimates. The long-lived group showed more naive CD4+ T cells, fewer expanded clones and increased TCR diversity than the aged group, suggesting age selection. Because the CMV infection status of the donors was unknown, age-related changes in expanded clonotypes may potentially have been confounded. Conclusive comparison of naive and antigen-experienced compartments was prevented by the profiling of bulk unsorted PBMCs. Observed TCR beta diversity correlated strongly with the percentage of naive T cells measured by flow cytometry. As age increased, observed TCR beta diversity per million T cells dropped in a roughly linear way, and a significant reduction was already evident by age 40.

The V gene is TRBV7-2 and the J gene is TRBJ1-2, with TRBD1 as a weak D call on 5 bases. The sequence was obtained from a human donor in good health. The specimen was blood. The nucleotide sequence is given as TGTGCCAGCAGCGGGGCCCGGGGGTCGGGCGGCTACACCTTC. Its amino acids are CASSGARGSGGYTF.